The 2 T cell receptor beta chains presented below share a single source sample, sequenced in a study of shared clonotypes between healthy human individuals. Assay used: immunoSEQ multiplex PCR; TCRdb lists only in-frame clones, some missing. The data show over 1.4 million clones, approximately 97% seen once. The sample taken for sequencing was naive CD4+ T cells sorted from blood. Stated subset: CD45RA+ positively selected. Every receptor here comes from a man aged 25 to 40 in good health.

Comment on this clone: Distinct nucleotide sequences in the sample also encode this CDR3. CDR3 nucleotide sequence: TGTGCCAGCAGTTTCGTTACCGGGGAGCTGTTTTTT. This encodes CASSFVTGELFF. The gene calls are TRBV27 and TRBJ2-2; D remains ambiguous. CDR3 length equals 12 residues. V was trimmed by 3 bases and J by 5 bases, leaving 4 bases between them. CDR1 and CDR2 from the germline V gene are MNHEY and SMNVEV (reference sequence).

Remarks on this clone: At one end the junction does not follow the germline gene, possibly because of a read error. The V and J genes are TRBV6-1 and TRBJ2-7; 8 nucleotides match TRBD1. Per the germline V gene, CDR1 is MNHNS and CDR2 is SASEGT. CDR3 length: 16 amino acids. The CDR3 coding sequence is TGTGCCAGCAGTAAAGCAGACAGGGGTCTAACCTACGAGCAGTACTTC. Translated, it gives CASSKADRGLTYEQYF.